These 23 T cell receptor beta chains came from one sample sequenced in a study of post-analysis software for immune sequencing data. Study-wide results and limits: With TRBV5-6, TRBV5-1 and TRBV20-1 included, 5 or 6 TRBV segments were more frequent in patients than in controls.

Presence of unique molecular identifiers characterized the TCR beta cDNA libraries. One entry per CDR3 protein, called by TCRdb with MiXCR from the PCR reads. The table includes approximately 400,000 distinct CDR3 sequences, roughly 36% detected once. Their recognized antigens are unknown. Sequencing was performed on blood. Receptors were obtained from a girl under 18 with multiple sclerosis.

The chain links TRBV20-1 to TRBJ2-6; tentatively, D is TRBD1 (5 bases). Germline V gene sequence: CDR1 DFQATT, CDR2 SNEGSKA (reference sequence). This CDR3 spans 18 amino acids. The V and J ends lost 6 bases and 0 bases respectively, with 21 bases between them. CDR3 nucleotide sequence: TGCAGTGCAAGCCTCAGGGCGTCGGGTTTCTCTGGGGCCAACGTCCTGACTTTC. The encoded protein is CSASLRASGFSGANVLTF.

This clonotype was found a few times. The J gene is TRBJ2-3, the V gene TRBV11-2; possibly TRBD2 for D (5 bases). Deletions cut 3 bases from V and 5 bases from J, with 6 bases between. The CDR3 spans 12 residues. Germline assignment: CDR1 SGHAT and CDR2 FQNNGV. CDR3 DNA: TGTGCCAGCAGCTTTGGACTAGATACGCAGTATTTT. Translated, it gives CASSFGLDTQYF.

This clonotype was detected a few times. This chain joins TRBV12-3 or TRBV12-4 and TRBJ2-5, with 10 bases fitting TRBD1. This CDR3 comprises 14 residues. V dropped 3 bases and J dropped 3; count of bases not matched to a gene: 1. CDR3 nucleotides: TGTGCCAGCAGTTTTGGGACAGGGGAAGAGACCCAGTACTTC. Amino acid sequence: CASSFGTGEETQYF.

The rearrangement joins TRBV24-1 to TRBJ1-2, with D unresolved. CDR1 and CDR2 (germline): KGHDR, SFDVKD. V was trimmed by 12 bases and J by 7 bases, leaving 8 bases between them. The CDR3 contains 9 residues. As DNA, the CDR3 is TGTGCCGCCCCGAGTGGCTACACCTTC. Translated: CAAPSGYTF.

The V and J genes are TRBV7-2 and TRBJ1-5; TRBD1 is a possible D gene (5 bases). Germline-derived CDR1 and CDR2 are SGHTA and FQGNSA. Trimming took 5 bases from V and 0 from J, leaving 11 bases between them. The CDR3 has 15 residues. CDR3: CASSRQGNSNQPQHF. CDR3 in DNA: TGTGCCAGCAGCCGGCAGGGAAATAGCAATCAGCCCCAGCATTTT.

The V and J genes are TRBV29-1 and TRBJ2-7; D is undetermined. Germline V gene lookup returns CDR1 SQVTM and CDR2 ANQGSEA. V was pared by 6 bases and J by 0 bases, with 12 bases between. The CDR3 is made up of 13 amino acids. Here the CDR3 DNA reads TGCAGCGTCGGCCTTTCTTTCTCCTACGAGCAGTACTTC. As protein: CSVGLSFSYEQYF.

The rearrangement links TRBV21-1 to TRBJ1-5. TRBV21-1 corresponds to a pseudogene. CDR3 size: 12 residues. The CDR3 here is CASTPAGGNQHF. The DNA of the CDR3 is TGTGCCAGCACCCCGGCCGGAGGGAACCAGCATTTT.

This clonotype was seen only a few times. This chain joins TRBV4-2 and TRBJ2-1; D perhaps matches TRBD2 (6 bases). The CDR3 totals 14 residues. Germline assignment: CDR1 LGHNA and CDR2 YNFKEQ. Trimming cost V 3 bases and J 6 bases, with 12 bases left between them. The CDR3 DNA follows: TGTGCCAGCAGCCACGTCGGGACTCTCAATGAGCAGTTCTTC. Amino acids: CASSHVGTLNEQFF.

The rearrangement joins TRBV20-1 to TRBJ2-3; 11 bases line up with TRBD1. The CDR3 has 16 amino acids. The trim removed 6 bases at V and 3 bases at J, leaving 11 bases unmatched. In germline, CDR1 is DFQATT, CDR2 SNEGSKA (reference sequence). The CDR3 reads CSAVSPGTGGTDTQYF. The DNA for the CDR3 is TGCAGTGCAGTATCCCCCGGGACAGGGGGAACAGATACGCAGTATTTT.

This clonotype was seen more than once but under ten times. The chain links TRBV7-9 to TRBJ2-7, with 10 bases lining up with TRBD2. The CDR3 is 16 residues long. J gave up 2 bases and V 0 bases, and 4 bases lay outside the gene matches. In germline, CDR1 is SEHNR, CDR2 FQNEAQ (reference sequence). CDR3 amino acids: CASSLARTSGTYEQYF. The CDR3 coding sequence is TGTGCCAGCAGCTTAGCGAGGACTAGCGGCACCTACGAGCAGTACTTC.

This clonotype was found a few times. CDR3 nucleotides: TGTGCCAGCAGTCTGACGGACTCTGGGAACACTGAAGCTTTCTTT. Translating it yields CASSLTDSGNTEAFF. The chain couples TRBV6-5 to TRBJ1-1; D is uncertain. V dropped 5 bases and J dropped 1 base, with 14 bases sitting between them. The CDR3 totals 15 residues. In germline, CDR1 is MNHEY, CDR2 SVGAGI.

J is TRBJ1-1 and V is TRBV20-1, with a possible D match to TRBD1 (6 bases). This CDR3 comprises 13 residues. Deletions cut 6 bases from V and 0 bases from J, with 11 bases between. Germline lookup yields CDR1 DFQATT and CDR2 SNEGSKA (reference sequence). The CDR3 reads CSAPRGVNTEAFF. The CDR3 nucleotides read TGCAGTGCACCTAGGGGGGTGAACACTGAAGCTTTCTTT.

This clonotype was picked up a small number of times. The V call is TRBV4-1, the J call TRBJ2-5, with 15 bases identical to TRBD2. The CDR3 totals 19 residues. J was trimmed by 3 bases and V by 0 bases; bases with no gene match: 8. Per germline, CDR1 MGHRA and CDR2 YSYEKL. The CDR3 is CASSQDRGLAGGREETQYF. The CDR3 DNA is TGCGCCAGCAGCCAAGATCGGGGACTAGCGGGGGGCCGGGAAGAGACCCAGTACTTC.

The chain has TRBV7-8 and TRBJ2-6; D gene ambiguous. Between the trimmed V and J ends, which lost 4 bases and 4 bases, there was a span of 11 bases. This CDR3 spans 15 amino acids. The germline V gene has CDR1 SGHVS and CDR2 FQNEAQ. DNA for the CDR3: TGTGCCAGCAGCTCGACGGGTCTAGGGGCCAACGTCCTGACTTTC. Amino acid sequence: CASSSTGLGANVLTF.

The J gene is TRBJ1-1, the V gene TRBV4-1; 9 positions agree with TRBD1. The CDR3 is 16 amino acids. J was trimmed by 3 bases and V by 3 bases; bases with no gene match: 8. The germline V gene encodes CDR1 MGHRA and CDR2 YSYEKL. The CDR3 region is CASSQETGGRDTEAFF. DNA of the CDR3: TGCGCCAGCAGCCAGGAAACAGGGGGCAGGGACACTGAAGCTTTCTTT.

This clonotype came up a few times. CDR3 residues: CASSIAGSRGSQFF. CDR3 coding DNA: TGTGCCAGTAGTATAGCCGGCTCTCGTGGGTCGCAGTTCTTC. The chain has TRBV19 and TRBJ2-1; no clear D gene. This CDR3 is built from 14 residues. CDR1 and CDR2 from the germline V gene are LNHDA and SQIVND (reference sequence). V was trimmed by 1 base and J by 12 bases, leaving 16 bases between them.

The chain is built from TRBV5-1 and TRBJ2-5; no clear D. Germline V gene sequence: CDR1 SGHRS, CDR2 YFSETQ. V was trimmed by 4 bases and J by 0 bases, leaving 7 bases between them. The CDR3 spans 13 residues. The CDR3 here is CASSAANQETQYF. In DNA form, the CDR3 reads TGCGCCAGCAGCGCAGCGAACCAAGAGACCCAGTACTTC.

The rearrangement joins TRBV7-9 to TRBJ2-1, with D perhaps TRBD1 or TRBD2 (5 bases each). The V gene's germline CDR1 is SEHNR and CDR2 FQNEAQ (reference sequence). This CDR3 region has 11 residues. Trimming removed 7 bases from V and 12 bases from J, with 13 bases in between. Here the CDR3 reads CASTSGQGQFF. The CDR3 coding sequence is TGTGCCAGCACCAGCGGTCAGGGGCAGTTCTTC. Looking up the rest from reference TRBV7-9 and TRBJ2-1 gives the full variable domain: DTGVSQNPRHKITKRGQNVTFRCDPISEHNRLYWYRQTLGQGPEFLTYFQNEAQLEKSRLLSDRFSAERPKGSFSTLEIQRTEQGDSAMYLCASTSGQGQFFGPGTRLTVL.

V and J are TRBV10-2 and TRBJ2-1, with 11 bases aligning to TRBD2. V lost 7 bases, J lost 0 bases, and 5 bases stayed unmatched. This CDR3 spans 16 amino acids. CDR1 and CDR2 (germline): WSHSY, SAAADI. The CDR3 loop is CASNRLAGFSYNEQFF. The CDR3 nucleotides are TGCGCCAGCAACCGACTAGCGGGGTTCTCCTACAATGAGCAGTTCTTC.

This clonotype was recorded a few times. The CDR3, as DNA: TGTGCCAGCAGCCCTTCCGGTGGGGTGGTCCCCTCCTACGAGCAGTACTTC. This encodes CASSPSGGVVPSYEQYF. The chain has TRBV4-2 and TRBJ2-7; D gene uncertain. The CDR3 sequence is 17 residues long. Trimming took 4 bases from V and 0 from J, leaving 19 bases between them. CDR1 LGHNA and CDR2 YNFKEQ come from the germline V gene.

This chain connects TRBV18 to TRBJ1-2; D is ambiguous. The CDR3 runs to 15 residues. Between the trimmed V and J ends, which lost 1 base and 3 bases, there was a span of 12 bases. Germline assignment: CDR1 KGHSH and CDR2 LQKENI. This CDR3 is CASSPRVLADYGYTF. DNA for the CDR3: TGTGCCAGCTCACCACGGGTCTTAGCAGACTATGGCTACACCTTC.

The chain links TRBV6-2 or TRBV6-3 to TRBJ1-5, with D perhaps matching TRBD1 (6 bases). CDR3 length equals 15 residues. Trimming left V 4 bases short and J 5 bases short, with 15 bases between. Per the germline V gene, CDR1 is MNHEY and CDR2 is SVGEGT. Here the CDR3 reads CASSWRGGNDQPQHF. The CDR3 DNA follows: TGTGCCAGCAGTTGGAGGGGGGGTAACGATCAGCCCCAGCATTTT.

The rearrangement links TRBV6-5 to TRBJ1-1; 8 bases are a match to TRBD1. Germline values: CDR1 MNHEY, CDR2 SVGAGI. V trimming: 0 bases; J trimming: 5 bases; junction bases outside the gene matches: 14. The CDR3 has 18 amino acids. The CDR3: CASSYSTHTQGAGTEAFF. CDR3 nucleotides: TGTGCCAGCAGTTACTCAACCCATACTCAGGGGGCTGGAACTGAAGCTTTCTTT.